This T cell receptor beta chain was sequenced in a study of CD8+ T cells in alopecia areata. Study-wide results and limits: Within the top 100, expanded CD8+ clones significantly decreased with tofacitinib, as did scalp clonality. Persistence of many expanded lesional clones was seen in scalp and blood during tofacitinib.

Per germline, CDR1 SGHDN and CDR2 FVKESK. V lost 1 base and J lost 10, with 13 bases in between. The CDR3 totals 13 residues. Sequencing templates came from extracted RNA that was reverse transcribed into cDNA. Assay: immunoSEQ multiplex PCR; the TCRdb copy retains only in-frame clones and omits some. The sample carries about 110,000 clones, about 59% recorded once. A word on this clone: Its antigen is still unknown.

Sample treatment: oral pan-JAK inhibitor, 5-10 mg twice daily. Punch biopsies of lesional scalp, plus peripheral blood, were taken from alopecia areata patients. The chain joins TRBV14 to TRBJ1-1; D not resolved. The TCR sequence derives from a human donor with alopecia areata. This material consisted of CD8+ T cells sorted from blood, taken at week 24, from a patient treated with tofacitinib. As DNA, the CDR3 is TGTGCCAGCAGCCAAGCGCAAGGGTTAGGAGCTTTCTTT. It yields the protein CASSQAQGLGAFF.